The 6 T cell receptor beta chains presented below share a single source sample, sequenced in a study of beta chain features in type 1 diabetes. cDNA synthesis used the whole RNA isolate, giving expressed TCRB sequences. Sequenced by immunoSEQ multiplex PCR; TCRdb stores in-frame clones only, minus some. This sample has about 620,000 clones, with around 15% found just once. The sequencing input was naive CD4+ T cells from blood. These TCRs come from a young man in good health.

The chain is built from TRBV11-1 and TRBJ2-1, with TRBD2 identical over 11 bases. Germline-derived CDR1 and CDR2 are SGHAT and FQDESV (reference sequence). The CDR3 spans 14 residues. V lost 5 bases, J lost 6 bases, and 3 bases stayed unmatched. Here the CDR3 DNA reads TGTGCCAGCAGCCATAGCGGGAGGGCCAATGAGCAGTTCTTC. Translated: CASSHSGRANEQFF.

The chain recombines TRBV6-5 with TRBJ1-1, with D unresolved. Between the trimmed V and J ends, which lost 6 bases and 0 bases, there was a span of 11 bases. CDR1 is MNHEY, CDR2 SVGAGI, per germline. This CDR3 is 14 amino acids long. Written as DNA, the CDR3 is TGTGCCAGCAGAGGACGAAGATTGAACACTGAAGCTTTCTTT. It yields the protein CASRGRRLNTEAFF.

V is TRBV4-2 and J is TRBJ2-1; 8 positions agree with TRBD1. V gave up 1 base and J gave up 6 bases; unmatched junction bases: 5. This CDR3 is built from 15 residues. Looked up from germline, CDR1 is LGHNA and CDR2 is YNFKEQ. In nucleotides, the CDR3 is TGTGCCAGCAGCCAAGCGGGACAGGATAGCAATGAGCAGTTCTTC. Translating it yields CASSQAGQDSNEQFF.

The table lists this clone with a few counts. The chain recombines TRBV7-9 with TRBJ1-5, with 7 bases fitting TRBD1. Per germline, CDR1 SEHNR and CDR2 FQNEAQ (reference sequence). This CDR3 comprises 14 residues. With 3 bases clipped from V and 3 bases from J, the junction kept 2 bases outside the gene matches. This chain's CDR3 is CASSFQGDNQPQHF. For the CDR3, the DNA is TGTGCCAGCAGCTTCCAGGGGGACAATCAGCCCCAGCATTTT.

This rearrangement joins TRBV7-6 to TRBJ1-5; 8 nucleotides line up with TRBD1. Germline V lookup: CDR1 SGHVS, CDR2 FNYEAQ. The CDR3 is made up of 15 amino acids. J gave up 5 bases and V 5 bases, and 8 bases lay outside the gene matches. This chain's CDR3 is CASSQRTGGDQPQHF. In DNA, the CDR3 is TGTGCCAGCAGCCAGCGTACAGGGGGGGATCAGCCCCAGCATTTT.

In regard to this clone: Other DNA sequences of this sample code for an identical CDR3. The chain combines TRBV20-1 with TRBJ2-7; D remains ambiguous. V lost 6 bases, J lost 3 bases, and 9 bases lay in between. The CDR3 length is 11 residues. Germline loops: CDR1 DFQATT, CDR2 SNEGSKA (reference sequence). CDR3 in DNA: TGCAGTGCAAGGGTCCGCTACGAGCAGTACTTC. Translated, it gives CSARVRYEQYF.